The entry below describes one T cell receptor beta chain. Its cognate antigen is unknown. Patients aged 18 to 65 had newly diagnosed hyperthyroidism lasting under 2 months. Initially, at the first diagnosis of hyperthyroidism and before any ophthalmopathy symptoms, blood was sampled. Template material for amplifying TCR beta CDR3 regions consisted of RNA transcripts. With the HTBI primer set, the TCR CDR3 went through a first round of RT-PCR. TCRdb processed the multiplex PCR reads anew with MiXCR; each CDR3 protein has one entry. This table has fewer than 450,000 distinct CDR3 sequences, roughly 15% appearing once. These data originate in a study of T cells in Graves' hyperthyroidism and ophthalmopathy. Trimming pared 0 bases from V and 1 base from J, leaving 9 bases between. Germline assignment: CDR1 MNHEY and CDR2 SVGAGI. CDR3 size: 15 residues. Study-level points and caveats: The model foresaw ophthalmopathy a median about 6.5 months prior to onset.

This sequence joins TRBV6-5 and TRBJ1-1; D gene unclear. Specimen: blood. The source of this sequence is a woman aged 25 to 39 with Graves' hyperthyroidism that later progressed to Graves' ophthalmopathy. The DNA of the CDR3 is TGTGCCAGCAGTTACTCGGGCAGACAGAACACTGAAGCTTTCTTT. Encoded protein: CASSYSGRQNTEAFF.